The present T cell receptor (beta chain) was sequenced within a study of blood T cell repertoires in COVID-19. Study-wide background: PBMCs, B-cell-depleted T cells, or T cells provided the cDNA or gDNA that made up the material.

The table lists this clone with a few counts. Only in-frame clones appear in the TCRdb table, and some are missing; sequencing was by immunoSEQ multiplex PCR. The repertoire includes fewer than 250,000 clones, 65% to 85% of them detected once, and under 4% sits in the top ten. Each participant's cohort was designated according to participant-reported clinical history. From germline, CDR1 is MDHEN and CDR2 SYDVKM. V shed 6 bases and J 0 bases; nucleotides not matched to a gene: 8. The CDR3 has 15 amino acids. This sequence was found in a woman in her twenties or thirties who had recovered from COVID-19. The genes are TRBV28 and TRBJ2-7, with TRBD2 matching over 7 bases. Sequencing used PBMCs or T cells enriched from blood (not recorded which). DNA of the CDR3: TGTGCCAGCAGGGGGGGTAGCGGGTTCTCCTACGAGCAGTACTTC. Encoded protein: CASRGGSGFSYEQYF.